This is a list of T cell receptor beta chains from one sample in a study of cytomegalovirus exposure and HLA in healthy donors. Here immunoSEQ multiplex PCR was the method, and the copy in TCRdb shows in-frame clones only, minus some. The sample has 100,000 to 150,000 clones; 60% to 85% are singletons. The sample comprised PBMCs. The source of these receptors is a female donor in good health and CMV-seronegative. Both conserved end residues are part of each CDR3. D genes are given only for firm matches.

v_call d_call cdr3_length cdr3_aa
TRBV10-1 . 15 CASSEDHRNSYEQYF
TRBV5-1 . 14 CASSLSLASNEQYF
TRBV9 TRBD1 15 CASSVATGGLQKLFF
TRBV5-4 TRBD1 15 CASSLGQGEYNEQFF
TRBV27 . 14 CASSIAGRSDTQYF
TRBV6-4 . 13 CASSALRGAEAFF
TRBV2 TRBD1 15 CASRGDRGRTQPQHF
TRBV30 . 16 CAWLRLGQPPNYGYTF
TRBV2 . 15 CASSEVGGGFQPQHF
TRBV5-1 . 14 CASTPAAGIDEQYF
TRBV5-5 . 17 CASSLVPGFLSNEKLFF
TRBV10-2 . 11 CASSRPPEAFF
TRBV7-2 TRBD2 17 CASRPPGLAGGPDEQFF
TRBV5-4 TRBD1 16 CASSVLPGQGYDEQYF
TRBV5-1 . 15 CASRVTGTSTDTQYF
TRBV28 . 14 CASTFSGGNQPQHF
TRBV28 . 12 CASSPYNQPQHF
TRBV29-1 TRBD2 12 CSVRLASYEQYF
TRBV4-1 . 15 CASSQDGGLTYEQYF
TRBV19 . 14 CASSPRGEEQPQHF
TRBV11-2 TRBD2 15 CASILDAGGTDTQYF
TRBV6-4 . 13 CASSLEQGYEQYF
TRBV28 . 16 CASSSSTGSGGNIQYF
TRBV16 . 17 CASSQSRGFGSYNEQFF
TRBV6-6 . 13 CASRESSTDTQYF
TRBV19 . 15 CASRPGTSYTGELFF
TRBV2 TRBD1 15 CASTDRGLLNTEAFF
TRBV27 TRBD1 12 CASSSGQGVWHF
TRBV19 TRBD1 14 CASIRQGGSQPQHF
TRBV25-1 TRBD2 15 CASSEIGLAGYEQYF
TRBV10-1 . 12 CASSETPYEQYF
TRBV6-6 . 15 CASSYSRTKGSPLHF
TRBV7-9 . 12 CASEGLNTEAFF
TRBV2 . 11 CASSEQLGQYF
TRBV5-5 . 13 CASSPDSNYGYTF
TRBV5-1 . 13 CASSLGASNEQFF
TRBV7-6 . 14 CASSLAPGLNEQFF